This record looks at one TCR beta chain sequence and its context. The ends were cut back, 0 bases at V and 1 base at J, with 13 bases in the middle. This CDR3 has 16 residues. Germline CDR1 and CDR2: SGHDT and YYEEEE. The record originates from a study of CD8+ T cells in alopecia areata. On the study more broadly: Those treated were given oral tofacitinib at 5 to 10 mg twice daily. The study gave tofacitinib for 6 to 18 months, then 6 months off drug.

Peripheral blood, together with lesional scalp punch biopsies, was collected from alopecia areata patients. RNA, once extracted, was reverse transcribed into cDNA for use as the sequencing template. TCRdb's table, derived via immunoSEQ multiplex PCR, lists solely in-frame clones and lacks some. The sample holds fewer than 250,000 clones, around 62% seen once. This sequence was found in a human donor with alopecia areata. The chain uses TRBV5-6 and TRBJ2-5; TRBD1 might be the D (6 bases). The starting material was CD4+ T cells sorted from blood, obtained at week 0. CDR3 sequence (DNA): TGTGCCAGCAGCTTGGCCGGACAGAGCCTCCAAGAGACCCAGTACTTC. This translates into CASSLAGQSLQETQYF.